This T cell receptor beta chain was obtained from a study of blood T cell repertoires in COVID-19. Background on the study: Acute and convalescent COVID-19 specimens originated in the United States, Italy and Spain.

TCRdb keeps only in-frame clones here, not all; method: immunoSEQ multiplex PCR. In the table there are under 150,000 clones, approximately 79% of which are singletons. V shed 5 bases and J 7 bases; nucleotides not matched to a gene: 10. This CDR3 comprises 16 residues. Germline CDR1 is MNHEY and CDR2 is SVGEGT. Sequencing used PBMCs or T cells enriched from blood (not recorded which). J is TRBJ1-5 and V is TRBV6-2 or TRBV6-3; 11 bases fit TRBD1. This clonotype originated in a woman between 50 and 59 years old who had recovered from COVID-19. The chain's CDR3 is CASSSPGQGVKQPQHF. In nucleotides, the CDR3 is TGTGCCAGCAGTAGCCCGGGACAGGGGGTAAAGCAGCCCCAGCATTTT.